The rows below give T cell receptor beta chains drawn from one sample of a study of CD8 T cells in Susac syndrome. TCRdb passed the immunoSEQ multiplex PCR reads through MiXCR, listing each CDR3 protein once. The sample yields approximately 150,000 distinct CDR3 sequences, roughly 95% seen once. The sample comprised CD4+ T cells from PBMCs. The origin of the receptors is a human donor with multiple sclerosis. Each CDR3 is given with its conserved first and last residue. D genes are given only for firm matches. The listing skips clone size in some rows; elsewhere it reads once, few, many or a size class.

j_call: TRBJ2-5; clone_size: -; v_call: TRBV12-3/TRBV12-4; d_call: -; cdr3_length: 12; cdr3_nt: TGTGCCAGCAGTTTCACTGGGGAGACCCAGTACTTC; cdr3_aa: CASSFTGETQYF
j_call: TRBJ2-1; clone_size: -; v_call: TRBV4-3; d_call: TRBD2; cdr3_length: 16; cdr3_nt: TGCGCCAGCAGCCAACAAGCGGGAGGGCGCTACAATGAGCAGTTCTTC; cdr3_aa: CASSQQAGGRYNEQFF
j_call: TRBJ2-5; clone_size: -; v_call: TRBV4-1; d_call: TRBD2; cdr3_length: 14; cdr3_nt: TGCGCCAGCAGCCAAACTAGCGGGAGAGAGACCCAGTACTTC; cdr3_aa: CASSQTSGRETQYF
j_call: TRBJ2-5; clone_size: -; v_call: TRBV12-3/TRBV12-4; d_call: TRBD1; cdr3_length: 13; cdr3_nt: TGTGCCAGCAAACGGGACAGCCAAGAGACCCAGTACTTC; cdr3_aa: CASKRDSQETQYF
j_call: TRBJ1-2; clone_size: -; v_call: TRBV20-1; d_call: TRBD1; cdr3_length: 12; cdr3_nt: TGCAGTGCTGAGACAGGGATAGGTGGCTACACCTTC; cdr3_aa: CSAETGIGGYTF
j_call: TRBJ1-2; clone_size: -; v_call: TRBV12-3/TRBV12-4; d_call: -; cdr3_length: 12; cdr3_nt: TGTGCCAGCAGTTTAAGCGGGGTGGGCTACACCTTC; cdr3_aa: CASSLSGVGYTF
j_call: TRBJ2-5; clone_size: -; v_call: TRBV12-3/TRBV12-4; d_call: -; cdr3_length: 13; cdr3_nt: TGTGCCAGCAGTTCCGGGACGAGGAAGACCCAGTACTTC; cdr3_aa: CASSSGTRKTQYF
j_call: TRBJ1-2; clone_size: -; v_call: TRBV20-1; d_call: TRBD1; cdr3_length: 12; cdr3_nt: TGCAGTGCTTACAGGGGAGGCTATGGCTACACCTTC; cdr3_aa: CSAYRGGYGYTF
j_call: TRBJ2-7; clone_size: -; v_call: TRBV2; d_call: TRBD1; cdr3_length: 15; cdr3_nt: TGTGCCAGCTCTAGGGAAGGGACAGGGGGCTACGAGCAGTACTTC; cdr3_aa: CASSREGTGGYEQYF
j_call: TRBJ2-1; clone_size: -; v_call: TRBV19; d_call: -; cdr3_length: 18; cdr3_nt: TGTGCCAGTAGTATTGCAGGGACGGCGGCAGGGGCATACAATGAGCAGTTCTTC; cdr3_aa: CASSIAGTAAGAYNEQFF
j_call: TRBJ2-6; clone_size: -; v_call: TRBV27; d_call: -; cdr3_length: 15; cdr3_nt: TGTGCCAGCACCCTAACAGGTTCTGGGGCCAACGTCCTGACTTTC; cdr3_aa: CASTLTGSGANVLTF
j_call: TRBJ2-7; clone_size: once; v_call: TRBV3-1; d_call: -; cdr3_length: 16; cdr3_nt: TGTGCCAGCAGCCAAGATTCCACGGGGGCGACCTACGAGCAGTACTTC; cdr3_aa: CASSQDSTGATYEQYF
j_call: TRBJ1-1; clone_size: -; v_call: TRBV7-9; d_call: -; cdr3_length: 15; cdr3_nt: TGTGCCAGCAGCACCTTGACAGCTTCGAACACTGAAGCTTTCTTT; cdr3_aa: CASSTLTASNTEAFF
j_call: TRBJ2-5; clone_size: -; v_call: TRBV20-1; d_call: TRBD2; cdr3_length: 14; cdr3_nt: TGCAGTGCCCAGGGACTAGCGGGCCGGGAGACCCAGTACTTC; cdr3_aa: CSAQGLAGRETQYF
j_call: TRBJ2-3; clone_size: -; v_call: TRBV9; d_call: -; cdr3_length: 15; cdr3_nt: TGTGCCAGCAGCGTAGCAGGACTAAATACAGATACGCAGTATTTT; cdr3_aa: CASSVAGLNTDTQYF
j_call: TRBJ2-5; clone_size: -; v_call: TRBV14; d_call: TRBD1; cdr3_length: 16; cdr3_nt: TGTGCCAGCAGCCATTGGGACAGGGGGATAGGAGAGACCCAGTACTTC; cdr3_aa: CASSHWDRGIGETQYF
j_call: TRBJ1-1; clone_size: -; v_call: TRBV2; d_call: -; cdr3_length: 13; cdr3_nt: TGTGCCAGCACCCAGGGACCACGCACTGAAGCTTTCTTT; cdr3_aa: CASTQGPRTEAFF
j_call: TRBJ1-1; clone_size: -; v_call: TRBV7-9; d_call: -; cdr3_length: 17; cdr3_nt: TGTGCCAGCAGCGCATCCGGGACAACAAGGGGGAACACTGAAGCTTTCTTT; cdr3_aa: CASSASGTTRGNTEAFF
j_call: TRBJ2-2; clone_size: -; v_call: TRBV6-6; d_call: -; cdr3_length: 15; cdr3_nt: TGTGCCAGCAGTTACCCCCCGGGGGCGGACGGGGAGCTGTTTTTT; cdr3_aa: CASSYPPGADGELFF
j_call: TRBJ2-7; clone_size: -; v_call: TRBV20-1; d_call: TRBD1; cdr3_length: 12; cdr3_nt: TGCAGTGCTTTCGGGACAGGGTACGAGCAGTACTTC; cdr3_aa: CSAFGTGYEQYF
j_call: TRBJ1-2; clone_size: -; v_call: TRBV27; d_call: TRBD1; cdr3_length: 15; cdr3_nt: TGTGCCAGCAGTCAACGAGTCACAGGGGCCTATGGCTACACCTTC; cdr3_aa: CASSQRVTGAYGYTF
j_call: TRBJ1-4; clone_size: once; v_call: TRBV6-5; d_call: TRBD1; cdr3_length: 15; cdr3_nt: TGTGCCAGCAGTTACGAAACAGGGGGAGGAAAAAAACTGTTTTTT; cdr3_aa: CASSYETGGGKKLFF
j_call: TRBJ2-7; clone_size: -; v_call: TRBV6-5; d_call: -; cdr3_length: 16; cdr3_nt: TGTGCCAGCAGTTACTCGGTGGGATCGGAACCCTACGAGCAGTACTTC; cdr3_aa: CASSYSVGSEPYEQYF
j_call: TRBJ1-2; clone_size: once; v_call: TRBV6-6; d_call: -; cdr3_length: 15; cdr3_nt: TGTGCCAGCAGTTACTCCCAGGGAAACACCTATGGCTACACCTTC; cdr3_aa: CASSYSQGNTYGYTF
j_call: TRBJ2-7; clone_size: -; v_call: TRBV29-1; d_call: -; cdr3_length: 13; cdr3_nt: TGCAGCGTTGAAGTCGACCGAGGGTGGGAGCAGTACTTC; cdr3_aa: CSVEVDRGWEQYF
j_call: TRBJ1-1; clone_size: -; v_call: TRBV5-1; d_call: TRBD1; cdr3_length: 12; cdr3_nt: TGCGCCAGCAGCTTGGAAGGGGGCGATGCTTTCTTT; cdr3_aa: CASSLEGGDAFF
j_call: TRBJ1-5; clone_size: -; v_call: TRBV20-1; d_call: -; cdr3_length: 12; cdr3_nt: TGCAGTGCTAGCGACAGCAATCAGCCCCAGCATTTT; cdr3_aa: CSASDSNQPQHF
j_call: TRBJ2-3; clone_size: -; v_call: TRBV5-6; d_call: TRBD2; cdr3_length: 15; cdr3_nt: TGTGCCAGCAGCTTGATAGCGGGAGGTCCGGCTACGCAGTATTTT; cdr3_aa: CASSLIAGGPATQYF
j_call: TRBJ2-3; clone_size: -; v_call: TRBV29-1; d_call: -; cdr3_length: 13; cdr3_nt: TGCAGCGTTCTTAAATCCGGGTTGGATACGCAGTATTTT; cdr3_aa: CSVLKSGLDTQYF
j_call: TRBJ2-1; clone_size: -; v_call: TRBV3-1; d_call: TRBD2; cdr3_length: 14; cdr3_nt: TGTGCCAGCAGCCAAGGACTAGCGGGTTTTGAGCAGTTCTTC; cdr3_aa: CASSQGLAGFEQFF
j_call: TRBJ2-2; clone_size: -; v_call: TRBV4-3; d_call: TRBD2; cdr3_length: 16; cdr3_nt: TGCGCCAGCAGCCAGAGCGCTAGCGGGAGCGTCGGGGAGCTGTTTTTT; cdr3_aa: CASSQSASGSVGELFF
j_call: TRBJ2-1; clone_size: -; v_call: TRBV20-1; d_call: -; cdr3_length: 15; cdr3_nt: TGCAGTGCTAGTTTGGTTCTAGCTCCCACCAATGAGCAGTTCTTC; cdr3_aa: CSASLVLAPTNEQFF
j_call: TRBJ1-5; clone_size: -; v_call: TRBV29-1; d_call: TRBD1; cdr3_length: 13; cdr3_nt: TGCAGCGTACTGACAGGGGGCAATCAGCCCCAGCATTTT; cdr3_aa: CSVLTGGNQPQHF
j_call: TRBJ2-5; clone_size: -; v_call: TRBV4-2; d_call: TRBD2; cdr3_length: 18; cdr3_nt: TGTGCCAGCAGCAAAGGGACTAGCGGGAGAGGGAACCAAGAGACCCAGTACTTC; cdr3_aa: CASSKGTSGRGNQETQYF
j_call: TRBJ2-1; clone_size: -; v_call: TRBV3-1; d_call: TRBD2; cdr3_length: 16; cdr3_nt: TGTGCCAGCAGCCCACGGACTAGCGGGAGACACAATGAGCAGTTCTTC; cdr3_aa: CASSPRTSGRHNEQFF
j_call: TRBJ2-1; clone_size: -; v_call: TRBV5-6; d_call: TRBD2; cdr3_length: 13; cdr3_nt: TGTGCCAGCAGACCAGTACAGCGGGAGAGCCTGTTCTTC; cdr3_aa: CASRPVQRESLFF
j_call: TRBJ1-1; clone_size: once; v_call: TRBV4-2; d_call: TRBD1; cdr3_length: 14; cdr3_nt: TGTGCCAGCAGCCAGGATGACAGGGACACTGAAGCTTTCTTT; cdr3_aa: CASSQDDRDTEAFF
j_call: TRBJ1-2; clone_size: -; v_call: TRBV12-3/TRBV12-4; d_call: -; cdr3_length: 12; cdr3_nt: TGTGCCAGCAGCTGGGGTGGCTATGGCTACACCTTC; cdr3_aa: CASSWGGYGYTF
j_call: TRBJ2-5; clone_size: -; v_call: TRBV6-2/TRBV6-3; d_call: -; cdr3_length: 14; cdr3_nt: TGTGCCAGCAGCCACCCCCCGGGGCCCCAGACCCAGTACTTC; cdr3_aa: CASSHPPGPQTQYF
j_call: TRBJ2-7; clone_size: -; v_call: TRBV7-9; d_call: -; cdr3_length: 14; cdr3_nt: TGTGCCAGCAGCTTAGCCGGGACTGCCTTCGAGCAGTACTTC; cdr3_aa: CASSLAGTAFEQYF